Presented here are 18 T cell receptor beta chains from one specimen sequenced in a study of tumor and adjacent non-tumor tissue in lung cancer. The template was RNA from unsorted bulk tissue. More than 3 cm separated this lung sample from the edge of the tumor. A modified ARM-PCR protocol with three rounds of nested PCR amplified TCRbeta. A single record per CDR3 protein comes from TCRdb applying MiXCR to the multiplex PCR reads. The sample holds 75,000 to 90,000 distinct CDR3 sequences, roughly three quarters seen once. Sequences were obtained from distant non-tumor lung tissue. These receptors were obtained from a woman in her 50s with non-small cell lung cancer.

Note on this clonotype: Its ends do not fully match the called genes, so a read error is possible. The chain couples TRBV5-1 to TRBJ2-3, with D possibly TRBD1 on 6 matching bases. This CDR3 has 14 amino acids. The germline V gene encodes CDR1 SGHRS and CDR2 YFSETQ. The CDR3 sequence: CATSDRSSTGTHYF. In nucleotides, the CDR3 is TGCGCCACCTCGGACAGAAGTAGCACAGGTACGCACTATTTT.

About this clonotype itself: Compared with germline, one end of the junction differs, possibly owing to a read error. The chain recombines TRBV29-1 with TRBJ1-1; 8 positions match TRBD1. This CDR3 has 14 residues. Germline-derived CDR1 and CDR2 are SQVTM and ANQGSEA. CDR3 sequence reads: CSIGGGQDNTEAFF. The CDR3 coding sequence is TGTAGCATTGGGGGGGGACAGGACAACACTGAAGCTTTCTTC.

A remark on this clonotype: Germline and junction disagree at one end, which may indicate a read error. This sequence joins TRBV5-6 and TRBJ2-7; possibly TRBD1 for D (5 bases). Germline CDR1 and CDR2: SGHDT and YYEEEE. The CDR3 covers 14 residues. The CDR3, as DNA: TGTGCCAGCAGTTTGGTAAGTAGGGGCTACGAGCAGTACTTC. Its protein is CASSLVSRGYEQYF.

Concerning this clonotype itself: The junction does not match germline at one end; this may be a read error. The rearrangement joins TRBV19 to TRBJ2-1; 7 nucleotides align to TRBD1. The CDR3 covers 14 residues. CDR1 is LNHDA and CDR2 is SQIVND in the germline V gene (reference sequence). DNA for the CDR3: TGTGCCAGTAGTCCGGAACAGGGGTTTAATGAGCAGCTCTTC. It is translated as CASSPEQGFNEQLF.

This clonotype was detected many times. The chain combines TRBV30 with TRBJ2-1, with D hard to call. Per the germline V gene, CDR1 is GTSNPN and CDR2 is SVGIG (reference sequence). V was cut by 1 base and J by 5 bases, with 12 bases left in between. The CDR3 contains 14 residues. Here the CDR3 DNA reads TGTGCCTGGAGTGGTCAGGTCGGAGACAATGAGCAGTTCTTC. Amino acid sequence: CAWSGQVGDNEQFF. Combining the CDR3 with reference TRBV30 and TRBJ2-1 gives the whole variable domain SQTIHQWPATLVQPVGSPLSLECTVEGTSNPNLYWYRQAAGRGLQLLFYSVGIGQISSEVPQNLSASRPQDRQFILSSKKLLLSDSGFYLCAWSGQVGDNEQFFGPGTRLTVL.

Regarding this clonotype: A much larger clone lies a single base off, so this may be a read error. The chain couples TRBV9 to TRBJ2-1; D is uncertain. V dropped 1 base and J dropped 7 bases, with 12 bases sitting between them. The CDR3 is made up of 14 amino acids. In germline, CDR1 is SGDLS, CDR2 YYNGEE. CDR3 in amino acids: CASSVKGSWNEQFF. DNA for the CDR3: TGTGCCAGCAGCGTAAAGGGCTCCTGGAATGAGCAGTTCTTC. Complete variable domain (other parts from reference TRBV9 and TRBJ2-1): DSGVTQTPKHLITATGQRVTLRCSPRSGDLSVYWYQQSLDQGLQFLIQYYNGEERAKGNILERFSAQQFPDLHSELNLSSLELGDSALYFCASSVKGSWNEQFFGPGTRLTVL.

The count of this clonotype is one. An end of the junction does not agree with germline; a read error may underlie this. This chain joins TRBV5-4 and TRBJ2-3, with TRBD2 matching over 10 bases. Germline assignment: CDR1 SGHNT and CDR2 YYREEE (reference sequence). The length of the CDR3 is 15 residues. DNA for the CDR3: TGTGTCAGCAGCTTGTCCGGGACTAGCGCAGATATGCAGTATTTT. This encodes CVSSLSGTSADMQYF.

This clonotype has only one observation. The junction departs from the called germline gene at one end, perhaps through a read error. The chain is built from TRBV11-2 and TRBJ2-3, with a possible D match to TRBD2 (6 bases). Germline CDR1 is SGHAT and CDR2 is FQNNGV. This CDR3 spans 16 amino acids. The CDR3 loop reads CANSLFGQLATDTQYF. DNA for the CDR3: TGTGCCAACAGCTTGTTTGGCCAGCTAGCGACAGATACGCAGTATTTT.

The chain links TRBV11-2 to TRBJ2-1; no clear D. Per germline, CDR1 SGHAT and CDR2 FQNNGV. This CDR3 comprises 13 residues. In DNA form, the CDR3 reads TGTGCAGGCGGCTTAGAAGACAACAATGAGCAGTTCTTC. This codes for CAGGLEDNNEQFF.

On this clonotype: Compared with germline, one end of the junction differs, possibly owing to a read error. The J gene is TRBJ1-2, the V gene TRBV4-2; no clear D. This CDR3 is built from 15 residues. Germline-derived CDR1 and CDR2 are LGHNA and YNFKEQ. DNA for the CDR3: TGTGCCAGCAACCAAGATTTAAGCGTTAACAATGACTACACCTTC. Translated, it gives CASNQDLSVNNDYTF.

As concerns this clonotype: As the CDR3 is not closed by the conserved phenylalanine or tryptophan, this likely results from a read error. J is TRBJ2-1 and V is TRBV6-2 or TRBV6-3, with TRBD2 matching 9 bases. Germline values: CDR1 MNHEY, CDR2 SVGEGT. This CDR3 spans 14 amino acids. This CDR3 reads CVNKPGLAFNEQFV. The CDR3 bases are TGTGTCAACAAGCCGGGACTAGCATTCAATGAACAGTTCGTC.

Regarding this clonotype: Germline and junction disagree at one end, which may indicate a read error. The CDR3 bases are TGTGCAAGCAGTCCCGGGACTAGCGGGCCCTACGCGCAGTACTTC. It specifies CASSPGTSGPYAQYF. The chain joins TRBV7-9 to TRBJ2-7, with 12 nucleotides matching TRBD2. In germline, CDR1 is SEHNR, CDR2 FQNEAQ (reference sequence). CDR3 length equals 15 residues.

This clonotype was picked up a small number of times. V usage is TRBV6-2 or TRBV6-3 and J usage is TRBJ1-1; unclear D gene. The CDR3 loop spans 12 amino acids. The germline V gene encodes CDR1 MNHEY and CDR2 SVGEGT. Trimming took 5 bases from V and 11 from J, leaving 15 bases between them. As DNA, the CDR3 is TGTGCCAGCAGTGCCGACTCCCCTGTGGCTTTCTTT. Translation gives CASSADSPVAFF.

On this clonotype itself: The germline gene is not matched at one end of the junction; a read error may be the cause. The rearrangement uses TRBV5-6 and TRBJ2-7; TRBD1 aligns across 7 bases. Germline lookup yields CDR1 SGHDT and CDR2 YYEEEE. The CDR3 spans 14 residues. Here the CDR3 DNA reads TGTGCCGGCAGCTCGTGGCAGGGGGTTTACGAGCAGTACTTC. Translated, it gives CAGSSWQGVYEQYF.

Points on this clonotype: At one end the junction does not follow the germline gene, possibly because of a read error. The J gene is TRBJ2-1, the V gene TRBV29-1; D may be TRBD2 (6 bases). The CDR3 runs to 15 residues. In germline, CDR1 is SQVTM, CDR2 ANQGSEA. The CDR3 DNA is TGTAGCGTTGAACAGTTCGGGAGCTCCTACAATGAGCAGTTCTTC. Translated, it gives CSVEQFGSSYNEQFF.

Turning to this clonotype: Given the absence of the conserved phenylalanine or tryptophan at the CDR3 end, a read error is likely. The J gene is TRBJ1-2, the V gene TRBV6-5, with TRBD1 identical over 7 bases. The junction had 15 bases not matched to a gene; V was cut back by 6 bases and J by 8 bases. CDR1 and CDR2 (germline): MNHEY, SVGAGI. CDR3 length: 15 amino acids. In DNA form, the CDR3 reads TGTGCCAGCAGAAGGGATGTCGAGACAGGGAGCGGCTACACCATC. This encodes CASRRDVETGSGYTI.

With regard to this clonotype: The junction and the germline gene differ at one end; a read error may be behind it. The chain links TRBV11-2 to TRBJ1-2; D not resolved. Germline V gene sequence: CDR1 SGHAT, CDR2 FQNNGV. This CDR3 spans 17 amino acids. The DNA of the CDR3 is TGTGCCAGCATCTTACTCACTTGGGCCGTTAGAAAGAGTGACTACACCTTC. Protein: CASILLTWAVRKSDYTF.

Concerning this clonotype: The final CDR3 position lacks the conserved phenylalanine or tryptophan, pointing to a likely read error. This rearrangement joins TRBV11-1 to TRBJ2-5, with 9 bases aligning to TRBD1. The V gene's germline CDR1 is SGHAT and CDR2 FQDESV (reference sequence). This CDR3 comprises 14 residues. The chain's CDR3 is CGNSPGQGVETQYL. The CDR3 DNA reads TGTGGCAACAGCCCGGGACAGGGCGTAGAGACCCAGTACCTC.